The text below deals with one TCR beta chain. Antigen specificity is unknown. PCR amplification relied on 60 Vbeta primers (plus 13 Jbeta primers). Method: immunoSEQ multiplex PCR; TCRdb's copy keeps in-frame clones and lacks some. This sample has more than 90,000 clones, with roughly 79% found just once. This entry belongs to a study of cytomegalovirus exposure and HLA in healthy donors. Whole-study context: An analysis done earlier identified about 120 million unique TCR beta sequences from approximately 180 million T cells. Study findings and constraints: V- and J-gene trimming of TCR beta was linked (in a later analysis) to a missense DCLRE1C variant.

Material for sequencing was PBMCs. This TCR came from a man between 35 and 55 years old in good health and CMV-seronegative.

The CDR3 nucleotides read TGTGCCAGTAGTACAGGGGTGAACACTGAAGCTTTCTTT. Protein: CASSTGVNTEAFF. V usage is TRBV19 and J usage is TRBJ1-1; tentatively, D is TRBD1 (6 bases). Germline V CDR1 and CDR2: LNHDA, SQIVND (reference sequence). The V end lost 4 bases, the J end lost 0 bases, and 6 bases lay between the germline ends. This CDR3 has 13 amino acids. Filled out from reference TRBV19 and TRBJ1-1, the complete variable domain reads DGGITQSPKYLFRKEGQNVTLSCEQNLNHDAMYWYRQDPGQGLRLIYYSQIVNDFQKGDIAEGYSVSREKKESFPLTVTSAQKNPTAFYLCASSTGVNTEAFFGQGTRLTVV.